What follows are 22 T cell receptor beta chains derived from one specimen sequenced in a study of response to subunit inactivated influenza vaccine. TCRdb reanalysed the RT-PCR reads using MiXCR and keeps one entry per CDR3 protein. The table lists 550,000 to 600,000 distinct CDR3 sequences, 10% to 15% of them singletons. Sequencing used PBMCs from blood, obtained on the day of vaccination. Receptors were obtained from a man over 45 who received an inactivated influenza vaccine.

V and J are TRBV5-1 and TRBJ1-2; 10 bases are a match to TRBD1. The germline V gene has CDR1 SGHRS and CDR2 YFSETQ. This CDR3 spans 17 amino acids. After removal of 3 bases from V and 2 bases from J, the junction contained 10 bases not matched to a gene. CDR3 loop: CASSWTGGSDSNYGYTF. CDR3 nucleotides: TGCGCCAGCAGCTGGACAGGGGGATCTGACTCAAACTATGGCTACACCTTC.

This clonotype was recorded a few times. The rearrangement joins TRBV29-1 to TRBJ1-1; no clear D gene. Germline CDR1 is SQVTM and CDR2 is ANQGSEA. This CDR3 has 12 amino acids. The V end was cut by 4 bases, the J end by 3 bases, with 9 bases between. CDR3 coding DNA: TGCAGCGTTGGTAGGTGGGACACTGAAGCTTTCTTT. It encodes CSVGRWDTEAFF. Filled out from reference TRBV29-1 and TRBJ1-1, the complete variable domain reads SAVISQKPSRDICQRGTSLTIQCQVDSQVTMMFWYRQQPGQSLTLIATANQGSEATYESGFVIDKFPISRPNLTFSTLTVSNMSPEDSSIYLCSVGRWDTEAFFGQGTRLTVV.

Ten or more counts support this clonotype. V gene TRBV20-1 combines with J gene TRBJ2-5, with D perhaps matching TRBD1 (5 bases). This CDR3 has 12 amino acids. Between the trimmed V and J ends, which lost 4 bases and 1 base, there was a span of 7 bases. Germline CDR1 is DFQATT and CDR2 is SNEGSKA (reference sequence). CDR3 sequence: CSAMQGQETQYF. CDR3 DNA sequence: TGCAGTGCTATGCAGGGCCAAGAGACCCAGTACTTC.

In this sample, this clonotype turned up a few times. V is TRBV27 and J is TRBJ2-7, with 9 bases aligning to TRBD2. Trimming at V came to 2 bases and at J to 2 bases, leaving 4 bases not matched to a gene. The CDR3 has 15 residues. CDR1 and CDR2 (germline): MNHEY, SMNVEV (reference sequence). The CDR3 loop reads CASSLIAGEPYEQYF. The CDR3 DNA is TGTGCCAGCAGTTTAATAGCGGGAGAACCCTACGAGCAGTACTTC.

This sequence joins TRBV20-1 and TRBJ2-1; a possible D gene is TRBD1 (7 bases). With 6 bases removed from V and 0 bases from J, the gap between germline ends came to 21 bases. Looked up from germline, CDR1 is DFQATT and CDR2 is SNEGSKA (reference sequence). CDR3 length: 17 amino acids. The DNA of the CDR3 is TGCAGTGCCAGGGGGGACAGCCGTTTCCCCTCCTACAATGAGCAGTTCTTC. It translates to CSARGDSRFPSYNEQFF.

The chain joins TRBV3-1 to TRBJ2-6; maybe TRBD2 (5 bases). CDR3 length: 17 residues. Germline-derived CDR1 and CDR2 are LGHDT and YNNKEL (reference sequence). The ends were cut back, 1 base at V and 1 base at J, with 11 bases in the middle. The CDR3 sequence is CASSQGTRGSGANVLTF. The CDR3, as DNA: TGTGCCAGCAGCCAAGGTACACGGGGATCTGGGGCCAACGTCCTGACTTTC.

In this sample, this clonotype turned up a few times. The CDR3 sequence: CASSQDGRVEAFF. In nucleotides, the CDR3 is TGTGCCAGCAGCCAAGATGGCAGGGTTGAAGCTTTCTTT. The J gene is TRBJ1-1, the V gene TRBV3-1; D is possibly TRBD1 (5 bases). This CDR3 has 13 residues. The germline CDR1 and CDR2 sequences are LGHDT and YNNKEL (reference sequence). Trimming took off 0 bases at V and 7 bases at J, with 9 bases between the two ends.

The chain recombines TRBV6-2 or TRBV6-3 with TRBJ2-2; 10 bases match TRBD2. J gave up 5 bases and V 2 bases, and 11 bases lay outside the gene matches. The CDR3 spans 18 residues. The germline V gene encodes CDR1 MNHEY and CDR2 SVGEGT. CDR3 amino acids: CASSYRLAGASGTGELFF. The CDR3 coding sequence is TGTGCCAGCAGTTACCGGCTAGCGGGGGCCTCGGGGACCGGGGAGCTGTTTTTT.

This clonotype occurred many times. This chain joins TRBV5-1 and TRBJ2-5; tentative D call: TRBD1 (6 bases). The CDR3 length is 15 residues. CDR1 and CDR2 (germline): SGHRS, YFSETQ. Trimming took off 0 bases at V and 2 bases at J, with 11 bases between the two ends. The CDR3 loop is CASSLDGTSQETQYF. The CDR3, as DNA: TGCGCCAGCAGCTTGGATGGGACATCTCAAGAGACCCAGTACTTC.

The table lists this clonotype with a few counts. The chain has TRBV7-9 and TRBJ2-3; D is possibly TRBD1 (5 bases). The germline V gene encodes CDR1 SEHNR and CDR2 FQNEAQ (reference sequence). The CDR3 extends over 15 amino acids. Trimming removed 3 bases from V and 4 bases from J, with 14 bases in between. In DNA, the CDR3 is TGTGCCAGCAGCTTGGACACCATTGGAGCAGATACGCAGTATTTT. Its translation: CASSLDTIGADTQYF.

V usage is TRBV10-3 and J usage is TRBJ2-3; 11 bases match TRBD2. This CDR3 region has 15 residues. The germline CDR1 and CDR2 sequences are ENHRY and SYGVKD. The V segment lost 6 bases and the J segment 2 bases; nucleotides outside the gene matches: 4. CDR3 nucleotide sequence: TGTGCCATCAGGGTAGCGGGGGGGATCACAGATACGCAGTATTTT. This codes for CAIRVAGGITDTQYF.

This chain connects TRBV29-1 to TRBJ1-1; D is possibly TRBD1 (6 bases). This CDR3 is 13 amino acids long. CDR1 is SQVTM, CDR2 ANQGSEA, per germline. Between the trimmed V and J ends, which lost 6 bases and 6 bases, there was a span of 17 bases. In nucleotides, the CDR3 is TGCAGCGTCACAGGGCGGGTAAGCGCTGAAGCTTTCTTT. Protein sequence: CSVTGRVSAEAFF.

The CDR3 protein is CSASEPRAQPQHF. The CDR3 DNA reads as TGCAGTGCTAGCGAACCACGGGCGCAGCCCCAGCATTTT. This rearrangement joins TRBV20-1 to TRBJ1-5, with unresolved D. With 3 bases removed from V and 7 bases from J, the gap between germline ends came to 13 bases. The CDR3 consists of 13 residues. The germline V gene has CDR1 DFQATT and CDR2 SNEGSKA (reference sequence).

The rearrangement joins TRBV7-6 to TRBJ2-7; weak D call: TRBD1 (7 bases). The germline CDR1 and CDR2 sequences are SGHVS and FNYEAQ. V dropped 4 bases and J dropped 7 bases, with 14 bases sitting between them. The CDR3 contains 13 residues. The DNA for the CDR3 is TGTGCCAGCAGCTCAGGGGGGCCCCGAGAGCAGTACTTC. It codes for CASSSGGPREQYF. The variable domain in full, with the rest retrieved from reference TRBV7-6 and TRBJ2-7, is GAGVSQSPRYKVTKRGQDVALRCDPISGHVSLYWYRQALGQGPEFLTYFNYEAQQDKSGLPNDRFSAERPEGSISTLTIQRTEQRDSAMYRCASSSGGPREQYFGPGTRLTVT.

This clonotype was recorded a few times. This chain links TRBV5-1 with TRBJ2-7, with 11 bases identical to TRBD1. CDR1 and CDR2 (germline): SGHRS, YFSETQ. J was trimmed by 10 bases and V by 4 bases; bases with no gene match: 7. This CDR3 region has 13 residues. CDR3: CASSPGQGALQYF. The CDR3 DNA follows: TGCGCCAGCAGCCCCGGACAGGGGGCACTTCAGTACTTC.

The CDR3 region is CASSLGQLNSNQPQHF. CDR3 bases: TGTGCCAGCAGCTTAGGGCAATTGAATAGCAATCAGCCCCAGCATTTT. The genes are TRBV7-9 and TRBJ1-5; D ambiguous. V was cut by 1 base and J by 0 bases, with 10 bases left in between. This CDR3 has 16 amino acids. From germline, CDR1 is SEHNR and CDR2 FQNEAQ (reference sequence).

CDR3 sequence (DNA): TGTGCCAGCAGCTTGGGACCGGAAGATGAGCAGTTCTTC. The encoded protein is CASSLGPEDEQFF. The chain recombines TRBV7-3 with TRBJ2-1; the D gene could be TRBD1 or TRBD2 (5 bases each). In germline, CDR1 is SGHTA, CDR2 FQGTGA. The CDR3 contains 13 residues. V was trimmed by 3 bases and J by 8 bases, leaving 11 bases between them.

Remarks on this clonotype: One end of the junction is discordant with germline, which a read error may explain. CDR3: CAISRVPGQGDEQYF. CDR3 nucleotide sequence: TGTGCCATCAGTAGAGTACCGGGACAGGGCGACGAGCAGTACTTC. The rearrangement uses TRBV28 and TRBJ2-7; TRBD1 agrees at 9 bases. Germline V gene lookup returns CDR1 MDHEN and CDR2 SYDVKM. This CDR3 has 15 residues. The variable domain in full, completed from reference TRBV28 and TRBJ2-7, reads DVKVTQSSRYLVKRTGEKVFLECVQDMDHENMFWYRQDPGLGLRLIYFSYDVKMKEKGDIPEGYSVSREKKERFSLILESASTNQTSMYLCAISRVPGQGDEQYFGPGTRLTVT.

This clonotype has just a few counts. The chain recombines TRBV4-3 with TRBJ1-2; D possibly corresponds to TRBD1 (6 bases). Trimming left V 1 base short and J 7 bases short, with 10 bases between. This CDR3 spans 13 amino acids. Germline V gene lookup returns CDR1 LGHNA and CDR2 YSLEER. The CDR3 spells CASSQAGAGGYTF. CDR3 DNA sequence: TGCGCCAGCAGCCAAGCAGGGGCGGGTGGCTACACCTTC.

The chain is built from TRBV24-1 and TRBJ1-3, with unresolved D. The CDR3 extends over 13 amino acids. V dropped 4 bases and J dropped 4 bases, with 7 bases sitting between them. In germline, CDR1 is KGHDR, CDR2 SFDVKD. CDR3 DNA: TGTGCCACCAGTGACTGGTCCGGAAACACCATATATTTT. It codes for CATSDWSGNTIYF.

Ten or more counts support this clonotype. At one end, the junction sequence differs from germline, possibly due to a read error. This sequence joins TRBV7-9 and TRBJ2-6; D not resolved. The CDR3 is 16 residues long. The V gene's germline CDR1 is SEHNR and CDR2 FQNEAQ (reference sequence). The CDR3, as DNA: TGCGCCAGCAGCTTGGCCGGCAGCTCTGGGGCCAACGTCCTGACTTTC. Its protein product is CASSLAGSSGANVLTF. Filled out from reference TRBV7-9 and TRBJ2-6, the complete variable domain reads DTGVSQNPRHKITKRGQNVTFRCDPISEHNRLYWYRQTLGQGPEFLTYFQNEAQLEKSRLLSDRFSAERPKGSFSTLEIQRTEQGDSAMYLCASSLAGSSGANVLTFGAGSRLTVL.

The chain has TRBV7-9 and TRBJ1-1; a weak D match, TRBD1 (5 bases). Germline V gene data show CDR1 as SEHNR and CDR2 as FQNEAQ (reference sequence). This CDR3 is 14 amino acids long. V lost 3 bases and J lost 0, with 8 bases in between. CDR3 residues: CASSFRDLNTEAFF. As DNA, the CDR3 is TGTGCCAGCAGCTTCCGGGACCTGAACACTGAAGCTTTCTTT.